These 21 T cell receptor beta chains share one sample of origin, sequenced in a study of human thymus T cells. TCRdb's copy holds only in-frame clones and misses some; the assay was immunoSEQ multiplex PCR. The table shows about 130,000 clones, with more than 90% occurring only once. Thymic samples were excised during corrective heart operations. Sequenced material: thymus tissue. These receptor sequences come from a boy in the first two years of life with a congenital heart defect but otherwise immunologically healthy.

The rearrangement joins TRBV10-1 to TRBJ2-7, with 11 bases identical to TRBD2. This CDR3 contains 13 residues. Germline V gene data show CDR1 as WNHNN and CDR2 as SYGVQD (reference sequence). V trimming: 10 bases; J trimming: 5 bases; junction bases outside the gene matches: 7. CDR3 in amino acids: CAKVAGGPHEQYF. The DNA for the CDR3 is TGCGCCAAGGTAGCGGGGGGGCCTCACGAGCAGTACTTC.

The V and J genes are TRBV7-2 and TRBJ2-3; D is uncertain. Germline values: CDR1 SGHTA, CDR2 FQGNSA. The CDR3 is made up of 14 amino acids. V was trimmed by 3 bases and J by 4 bases, leaving 11 bases between them. CDR3 nucleotides: TGTGCCAGCAGCTTTGACGGACGGCCAGATACGCAGTATTTT. Translation gives CASSFDGRPDTQYF.

The chain has TRBV12-5 and TRBJ2-7; D is perhaps TRBD2 (7 bases). Germline assignment: CDR1 LGHNT and CDR2 FRNRAP. The V gene lost 6 bases and the J gene lost 5 bases, with 20 bases spanning the gap. This CDR3 contains 15 residues. In DNA, the CDR3 is TGTGCTAGTGGGCTTACAGGGAGGGATTACAACGAGCAGTACTTC. As protein: CASGLTGRDYNEQYF.

This chain connects TRBV5-1 to TRBJ1-2; TRBD1 matches 8 bases. V gave up 4 bases and J gave up 0 bases; unmatched junction bases: 8. Germline V CDR1 and CDR2: SGHRS, YFSETQ. The CDR3 sequence is 16 residues long. The CDR3: CASSRDRGGTNYGYTF. CDR3 nucleotide sequence: TGCGCCAGCAGCCGAGACAGGGGCGGAACTAACTATGGCTACACCTTC.

This chain connects TRBV2 to TRBJ1-2; the D gene is possibly TRBD1 (6 bases). CDR3 size: 16 residues. In germline, CDR1 is SNHLY, CDR2 FYNNEI. V dropped 11 bases and J dropped 4 bases, with 26 bases sitting between them. Here the CDR3 reads CAGLPGQQGRLYGYTF. In nucleotides, the CDR3 is TGTGCCGGCCTCCCAGGTCAGCAGGGGCGACTCTATGGCTACACCTTC.

The CDR3 loop reads CASSLSSDVRSGANVLTF. The CDR3 nucleotides are TGTGCCAGCAGTTTATCGTCGGACGTACGCTCTGGGGCCAACGTCCTGACTTTC. This chain links TRBV27 with TRBJ2-6; D is unclear. This CDR3 is built from 18 residues. Trimming took off 0 bases at V and 0 bases at J, with 12 bases between the two ends. Germline values: CDR1 MNHEY, CDR2 SMNVEV (reference sequence).

This chain uses TRBV27 with TRBJ2-1; 10 bases fit TRBD2. The CDR3 has 17 amino acids. The trim removed 7 bases at V and 4 bases at J, leaving 13 bases unmatched. Germline assignment: CDR1 MNHEY and CDR2 SMNVEV (reference sequence). The CDR3 region is CASNTLSGTSVYNEQFF. The DNA of the CDR3 is TGTGCCAGCAACACACTCTCCGGGACTAGCGTGTACAATGAGCAGTTCTTC.

This chain joins TRBV15 and TRBJ1-3; possible D gene TRBD1, 5 bases. The CDR3 totals 15 residues. V was clipped by 1 base and J by 0 bases, with 7 bases between them. CDR1 is LNHNV and CDR2 is YYDKDF in the germline V gene (reference sequence). CDR3 loop: CATSRGQGSGNTIYF. CDR3 in DNA: TGTGCCACCAGCAGAGGTCAGGGCTCTGGAAACACCATATATTTT.

The rearrangement uses TRBV14 and TRBJ1-2, with D perhaps matching TRBD1 (5 bases). This CDR3 spans 14 amino acids. V lost 4 bases to trimming and J lost 6 bases, with 15 bases between them. Germline lookup yields CDR1 SGHDN and CDR2 FVKESK. The CDR3 DNA reads TGTGCCAGCAGCCGGGACCGAAACATCGATGGCTACACCTTC. Protein sequence: CASSRDRNIDGYTF. The variable domain in full, with the rest retrieved from reference TRBV14 and TRBJ1-2, is EAGVTQFPSHSVIEKGQTVTLRCDPISGHDNLYWYRRVMGKEIKFLLHFVKESKQDESGMPNNRFLAERTGGTYSTLKVQPAELEDSGVYFCASSRDRNIDGYTFGSGTRLTVV.

The V call is TRBV6-1, the J call TRBJ2-7; 8 bases are shared with TRBD1. V dropped 3 bases and J dropped 5; count of bases not matched to a gene: 12. CDR3 length: 16 residues. Looked up from germline, CDR1 is MNHNS and CDR2 is SASEGT. The CDR3 is CASSEETETGANEQYF. The CDR3 DNA sequence: TGTGCCAGCAGTGAGGAGACGGAGACAGGGGCGAACGAGCAGTACTTC.

The rearrangement links TRBV9 to TRBJ1-5, with D unresolved. The length of the CDR3 is 14 residues. Between the trimmed V and J ends, which lost 0 bases and 4 bases, there was a span of 8 bases. Germline lookup yields CDR1 SGDLS and CDR2 YYNGEE. In DNA form, the CDR3 reads TGTGCCAGCAGCGTAGAACCGGGAAATCAGCCCCAGCATTTT. This gives the protein CASSVEPGNQPQHF.

The chain links TRBV7-2 to TRBJ1-6, with 7 bases fitting TRBD1. This CDR3 is built from 14 residues. Trimming removed 7 bases from V and 10 bases from J; junction bases left unmatched: 10. Looked up from germline, CDR1 is SGHTA and CDR2 is FQGNSA. The CDR3: CASTRKGGRSPLHF. The DNA for the CDR3 is TGTGCCAGCACCAGAAAAGGGGGCAGGTCACCCCTCCACTTT.

This chain uses TRBV5-4 with TRBJ2-1, with D possibly being TRBD1 or TRBD2 (5 bases each). Germline V gene data show CDR1 as SGHNT and CDR2 as YYREEE (reference sequence). V was pared by 1 base and J by 0 bases, with 14 bases between. The CDR3 is 17 residues long. CDR3 DNA sequence: TGTGCCAGCAGCTTGCGGGGCAGGACATTCTCCTACAATGAGCAGTTCTTC. It is translated as CASSLRGRTFSYNEQFF.

The gene calls are TRBV4-1 and TRBJ2-3; 9 bases fit TRBD2. This CDR3 has 19 residues. The V gene's germline CDR1 is MGHRA and CDR2 YSYEKL. V lost 0 bases, J lost 2 bases, and 12 bases stayed unmatched. As DNA, the CDR3 is TGCGCCAGCAGCCAAGACCCTGCCTGTCCTAGCGGGGACACAGATACGCAGTATTTT. Its protein is CASSQDPACPSGDTDTQYF.

Written as DNA, the CDR3 is TGCGCCAGCAGCCTAAACCTGGACGAGCAGTACTTC. Residues: CASSLNLDEQYF. The J gene is TRBJ2-7, the V gene TRBV5-1; no reliable D call. The germline V gene has CDR1 SGHRS and CDR2 YFSETQ. V was cut by 4 bases and J by 5 bases, with 10 bases left in between. This CDR3 contains 12 residues.

This sequence joins TRBV4-1 and TRBJ1-1; D remains ambiguous. The ends were cut back, 4 bases at V and 1 base at J, with 7 bases in the middle. This CDR3 has 13 amino acids. Germline V gene sequence: CDR1 MGHRA, CDR2 YSYEKL. As DNA, the CDR3 is TGCGCCAGCAGCCTTAACGGGAACACTGAAGCTTTCTTT. Its translation is CASSLNGNTEAFF.

The V and J genes are TRBV11-2 and TRBJ2-5; 14 bases line up with TRBD2. Germline CDR1 SGHAT, CDR2 FQNNGV. The CDR3 spans 16 residues. Unmatched junction bases numbered 5, after V lost 4 bases and J lost 4 bases. The CDR3 coding sequence is TGTGCCAGCAGCTGGGGACTAGCGGGGGTGGGAGAGACCCAGTACTTC. Translated, it gives CASSWGLAGVGETQYF.

The chain has TRBV4-1 and TRBJ2-2, with D uncertain. Germline V gives CDR1 MGHRA, CDR2 YSYEKL. This CDR3 is built from 21 residues. With 0 bases removed from V and 2 bases from J, the gap between germline ends came to 25 bases. The CDR3 here is CASSQEVNWAAPRVNTGELFF. CDR3 DNA: TGCGCCAGCAGCCAAGAAGTAAATTGGGCAGCCCCTAGAGTAAACACCGGGGAGCTGTTTTTT.

The CDR3 DNA is TGTGCCAGCACTCCCAGAAGGGGACGGGAGAACTATGGCTACACCTTC. Translated, it gives CASTPRRGRENYGYTF. V and J are TRBV28 and TRBJ1-2; maybe TRBD1 (5 bases). The CDR3 totals 16 residues. V was pared by 7 bases and J by 2 bases, with 20 bases between. Germline CDR1 and CDR2: MDHEN and SYDVKM.

V is TRBV5-1 and J is TRBJ2-7, with D possibly called TRBD1 or TRBD2 (5 bases each). Germline values: CDR1 SGHRS, CDR2 YFSETQ. CDR3 length equals 15 residues. V was trimmed by 5 bases and J by 9 bases, leaving 24 bases between them. The CDR3 protein is CASSSRRDRPLVQYF. The CDR3, as DNA: TGCGCCAGCAGTTCTCGCCGGGACCGACCCCTAGTGCAGTACTTC.

This chain joins TRBV5-6 and TRBJ2-3; D is possibly TRBD1 (6 bases). V was cut by 6 bases and J by 2 bases, with 16 bases left in between. The CDR3 length is 15 residues. Per the germline V gene, CDR1 is SGHDT and CDR2 is YYEEEE. CDR3 DNA: TGTGCCAGCACCCTGAGGGGGAAGACCACAGATACGCAGTATTTT. Its translation: CASTLRGKTTDTQYF.